This TCR beta chain was sequenced during a study of blood T cell repertoires in COVID-19. For the study at large: There were acute and convalescent COVID-19 samples, and they came from the United States, Italy and Spain. T cells, B-cell-depleted T cells, or PBMCs supplied cDNA or gDNA.

The authors' processing: The authors estimated nucleated cell counts from reference gene primer amplification. Some clones are missing from TCRdb's copy, which holds only in-frame ones; the method was immunoSEQ multiplex PCR. Clone size and the V and J calls come from that table; the DNA yielded D and trimming. The table has more than 95,000 clones, approximately 72% seen once; the top ten hold 15% to 20%. The clonotype was recovered from a woman between 65 and 79 years old with acute or convalescent COVID-19. The sample taken for sequencing was peripheral blood.

The CDR3 DNA reads TGTGCCAGCAGCGGACAGAGCCGCGATCAGCCCCAGCATTTT. The encoded protein is CASSGQSRDQPQHF. J is TRBJ1-5 and V is TRBV6-2 or TRBV6-3; D might be TRBD1 (6 bases). The CDR3 is 14 amino acids. Trimming took off 6 bases at V and 5 bases at J, with 14 bases between the two ends. Germline CDR1 and CDR2: MNHEY and SVGEGT.